Listed here are 22 T cell receptor beta chains from one sample, sequenced in a study of T cell responses to AZD1222 COVID-19 vaccine. The repertoire was sequenced with immunoSEQ multiplex PCR; TCRdb's copy has only in-frame clones and lacks some. The sample consists of about 85,000 clones, about 85% of them appearing once. Sequenced material: peripheral blood, taken 28 days after the second AZD1222 dose. The receptors originated from an adult who received the AZD1222 COVID-19 vaccine.

This chain links TRBV15 with TRBJ1-3; D may be TRBD1 (5 bases). This CDR3 has 18 amino acids. Germline V gives CDR1 LNHNV, CDR2 YYDKDF (reference sequence). The V gene lost 1 base and the J gene lost 0 bases, with 16 bases spanning the gap. Here the CDR3 reads CATSRVGAHLLSGNTIYF. The CDR3 DNA is TGTGCCACCAGCAGAGTTGGGGCGCATCTACTCTCTGGAAACACCATATATTTT.

This clone was picked up one time. The V gene is TRBV6-2 or TRBV6-3, the J gene TRBJ1-6; unclear D gene. The V end lost 6 bases, the J end lost 7 bases, and 16 bases lay between the germline ends. CDR1 and CDR2 (germline): MNHEY, SVGEGT. CDR3 length: 15 residues. In DNA form, the CDR3 reads TGTGCCAGCAGCCCCGGTGTGGGTGGGAATTCACCCCTCCACTTT. This gives the protein CASSPGVGGNSPLHF.

The V call is TRBV21-1, the J call TRBJ2-7. TRBV21-1 is designated a pseudogene. This CDR3 contains 13 residues. CDR3 coding DNA: TGTGCCAGCACCACCCGGGCAGCCCACGAGCAGTACTTC. This sequence encodes CASTTRAAHEQYF.

The rearrangement links TRBV5-4 to TRBJ1-6; D is unresolved. Between the trimmed V and J ends, which lost 0 bases and 4 bases, there was a span of 5 bases. The germline V gene has CDR1 SGHNT and CDR2 YYREEE (reference sequence). The CDR3 contains 14 residues. CDR3 amino acids: CASSLERYNSPLHF. DNA of the CDR3: TGTGCCAGCAGCTTGGAGAGGTATAATTCACCCCTCCACTTT.

The rearrangement links TRBV28 to TRBJ2-7; 10 bases align to TRBD2. The V gene end was trimmed by 1 base and the J gene end by 1 base; junction bases not matched to a gene: 4. Per germline, CDR1 MDHEN and CDR2 SYDVKM. The CDR3 spans 16 residues. CDR3: CASSLYTSGMSYEQYF. CDR3 bases: TGTGCCAGCAGTTTATACACTAGCGGGATGTCCTACGAGCAGTACTTC. The full variable domain, in which reference TRBV28 and TRBJ2-7 provide the parts outside the CDR3, is DVKVTQSSRYLVKRTGEKVFLECVQDMDHENMFWYRQDPGLGLRLIYFSYDVKMKEKGDIPEGYSVSREKKERFSLILESASTNQTSMYLCASSLYTSGMSYEQYFGPGTRLTVT.

The rearrangement joins TRBV5-1 to TRBJ2-7; 9 positions agree with TRBD2. This CDR3 has 15 amino acids. From germline, CDR1 is SGHRS and CDR2 YFSETQ. J lost 2 bases, V lost 0 bases, and 3 bases had no gene match. Here the CDR3 reads CASSLALAGTYEQYF. CDR3 nucleotides: TGCGCCAGCAGCTTGGCGCTAGCGGGGACCTACGAGCAGTACTTC.

V and J are TRBV6-2 or TRBV6-3 and TRBJ2-3, with 7 bases identical to TRBD1. There are 13 residues in the CDR3. V gave up 5 bases and J gave up 6 bases; unmatched junction bases: 5. In germline, CDR1 is MNHEY, CDR2 SVGEGT. The CDR3 is CASSATGWDTQYF. The CDR3 region has the DNA TGTGCCAGCAGTGCGACAGGGTGGGATACGCAGTATTTT.

The chain uses TRBV5-6 and TRBJ2-5, with a weak D call TRBD1 (6 bases). CDR1 is SGHDT, CDR2 YYEEEE, per germline. The CDR3 spans 14 residues. Trimming left V 4 bases short and J 1 base short, with 11 bases between. CDR3 amino acids: CASSPWDTQETQYF. CDR3 sequence (DNA): TGTGCCAGCAGCCCTTGGGACACCCAAGAGACCCAGTACTTC.

This chain links TRBV18 with TRBJ2-5; D gene uncertain. The V end lost 5 bases, the J end lost 2 bases, and 12 bases lay between the germline ends. This CDR3 is 14 amino acids long. Germline CDR1 and CDR2: KGHSH and LQKENI. The CDR3 nucleotides read TGTGCCAGCTCAGCTGACACACAGCAAGAGACCCAGTACTTC. Encoded protein: CASSADTQQETQYF.

V usage is TRBV18 and J usage is TRBJ2-6; D not certain. CDR3 length: 15 amino acids. V lost 1 base, J lost 0 bases, and 4 bases lay in between. Germline CDR1 and CDR2: KGHSH and LQKENI. The CDR3 bases are TGTGCCAGCTCACCACAACGCTCTGGGGCCAACGTCCTGACTTTC. Its translation: CASSPQRSGANVLTF.

This clone was recorded only once. This sequence joins TRBV5-1 and TRBJ2-3; no reliable D call. Germline loops: CDR1 SGHRS, CDR2 YFSETQ. With 0 bases removed from V and 2 bases from J, the gap between germline ends came to 7 bases. The CDR3 contains 14 residues. This CDR3 is CASSLDTPTDTQYF. CDR3 bases: TGCGCCAGCAGCTTGGATACGCCCACAGATACGCAGTATTTT.

The chain carries TRBV7-8 and TRBJ1-1, with D possibly being TRBD1 (5 bases). Trimming pared 3 bases from V and 4 bases from J, leaving 9 bases between. The germline CDR1 and CDR2 sequences are SGHVS and FQNEAQ. The CDR3 length is 13 residues. As DNA, the CDR3 is TGTGCCAGCAGCTTTTCCCAGGGCACTGAAGCTTTCTTT. Translating gives CASSFSQGTEAFF.

The chain has TRBV11-1 and TRBJ2-1, with a weak D call TRBD2 (6 bases). The CDR3 sequence is 14 residues long. Trimming took off 6 bases at V and 4 bases at J, with 13 bases between the two ends. From germline, CDR1 is SGHAT and CDR2 FQDESV (reference sequence). The CDR3, as DNA: TGTGCCAGCAGGGGGGGTTATCAATACAATGAGCAGTTCTTC. It encodes CASRGGYQYNEQFF.

The chain couples TRBV6-5 to TRBJ1-3, with a possible D match to TRBD1 (5 bases). Trimming shortened V by 7 bases and J by 2 bases, and 9 bases separated the two germline ends. CDR1 is MNHEY, CDR2 SVGAGI, per germline. The CDR3 totals 13 residues. The CDR3 DNA follows: TGTGCCAGCACTAGGGGACCTGGAAACACCATATATTTT. This translates into CASTRGPGNTIYF.

This chain connects TRBV29-1 to TRBJ2-3; 7 bases match TRBD1. Germline V lookup: CDR1 SQVTM, CDR2 ANQGSEA. Germline trimming cut 3 bases from V and 8 bases from J; bases unmatched to any gene: 11. CDR3 length: 14 amino acids. The CDR3 bases are TGCAGCGTTGAGGCACAGGGGTTGCAGGGTACGCAGTATTTT. Its protein is CSVEAQGLQGTQYF.

V is TRBV30 and J is TRBJ1-6, with TRBD1 matching over 7 bases. This CDR3 contains 15 residues. Germline CDR1 and CDR2: GTSNPN and SVGIG (reference sequence). Trimming removed 0 bases from V and 11 bases from J; junction bases left unmatched: 10. The CDR3 nucleotides read TGTGCCTGGAGTGTTACGAGGGGGCTCCTCGCACCCCTCCACTTT. Its translation: CAWSVTRGLLAPLHF.

The chain couples TRBV6-2 or TRBV6-3 to TRBJ1-5; TRBD1 is a possible D gene (6 bases). The CDR3 covers 15 residues. Germline V CDR1 and CDR2: MNHEY, SVGEGT. Trimming stripped 0 bases from V and 5 bases from J, with 11 bases between. CDR3 coding DNA: TGTGCCAGCAGTTACTCGTTAACAGGGCATCAGCCCCAGCATTTT. Translated: CASSYSLTGHQPQHF.

This clone was seen more than once but under ten times. This sequence joins TRBV13 and TRBJ2-7; D may correspond to TRBD1 or TRBD2 (5 bases each). Trimming stripped 2 bases from V and 7 bases from J, with 24 bases between. The CDR3 consists of 17 residues. The V gene's germline CDR1 is PRHDT and CDR2 FYEKMQ (reference sequence). The CDR3 DNA reads as TGTGCCAGCAGCTTACCCCGGGACCGATCGGCCTTGGGTGAGCAGTACTTC. It encodes CASSLPRDRSALGEQYF.

In this sample, this clone turned up once. The rearrangement links TRBV3-1 (or the pseudogene TRBV3-2) to TRBJ2-7; the D gene is possibly TRBD1 (7 bases). There are 13 residues in the CDR3. The V gene's germline CDR1 is LGHDT and CDR2 YNNKEL (reference sequence). Trimming removed 3 bases at V and 7 bases at J, with 13 bases between. The CDR3, as DNA: TGTGCCAGCAGCCAGCGGGGACAGAAAGAGCAGTACTTC. Translation gives CASSQRGQKEQYF.

This chain uses TRBV11-2 with TRBJ2-7; TRBD1 or TRBD2 may be the D gene (5 bases each). Trimming shortened V by 6 bases and J by 0 bases, and 9 bases separated the two germline ends. The CDR3 loop spans 13 amino acids. Germline CDR1 is SGHAT and CDR2 is FQNNGV. CDR3 region: CASSTGGSYEQYF. The DNA of the CDR3 is TGTGCCAGCAGTACAGGAGGCTCCTACGAGCAGTACTTC.

This rearrangement joins TRBV28 to TRBJ2-2; D gene unclear. The V gene's germline CDR1 is MDHEN and CDR2 SYDVKM. This CDR3 has 12 residues. The germline V and J ends were trimmed by 7 bases and 5 bases, with 8 bases remaining between them. The DNA of the CDR3 is TGTGCCAGCATATCCCCAACCGGGGAGCTGTTTTTT. Protein sequence: CASISPTGELFF.

The J gene is TRBJ1-1, the V gene TRBV3-1 (or the pseudogene TRBV3-2); D gene uncertain. Germline V gives CDR1 LGHDT, CDR2 YNNKEL (reference sequence). Between the trimmed V and J ends, which lost 2 bases and 6 bases, there was a span of 16 bases. CDR3 length equals 15 residues. As DNA, the CDR3 is TGTGCCAGCAGCCAAAGCTTGCAGGTGGGATCTGAAGCTTTCTTT. It yields the protein CASSQSLQVGSEAFF.